The present TCR beta chain was sequenced within a study of T cell changes during pregnancy in multiple sclerosis. This table comes from immunoSEQ multiplex PCR, and its TCRdb copy is limited to in-frame clones, with some not included. The sample contains some 140,000 clones, 96% of which appear only once. V gave up 6 bases and J gave up 2 bases; unmatched junction bases: 3. Germline V gives CDR1 MNHNY, CDR2 SVGAGI (reference sequence). This CDR3 comprises 14 residues. The specimen was peripheral blood, collected after pregnancy. This chain connects TRBV6-6 to TRBJ2-7, with 11 bases matching TRBD1. The receptor's source is a female donor with multiple sclerosis, enrolled in a pregnancy study. The DNA of the CDR3 is TGTGCCAGCAGGGGGGGACAGGGGGCCTACGAGCAGTACTTC. This gives the protein CASRGGQGAYEQYF.